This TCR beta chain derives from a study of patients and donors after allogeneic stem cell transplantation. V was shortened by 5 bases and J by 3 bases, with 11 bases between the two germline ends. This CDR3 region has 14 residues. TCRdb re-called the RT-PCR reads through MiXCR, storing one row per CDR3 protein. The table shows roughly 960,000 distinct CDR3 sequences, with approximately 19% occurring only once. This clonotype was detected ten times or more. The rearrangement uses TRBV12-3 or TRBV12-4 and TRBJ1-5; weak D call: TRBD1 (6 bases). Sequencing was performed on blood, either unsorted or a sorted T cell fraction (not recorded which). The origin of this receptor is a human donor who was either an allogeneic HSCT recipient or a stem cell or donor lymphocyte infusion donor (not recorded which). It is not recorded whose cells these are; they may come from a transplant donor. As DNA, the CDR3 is TGTGCCAGCAGTCCTCAGGGGTACAATCAGCCCCAGCATTTT. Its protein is CASSPQGYNQPQHF.